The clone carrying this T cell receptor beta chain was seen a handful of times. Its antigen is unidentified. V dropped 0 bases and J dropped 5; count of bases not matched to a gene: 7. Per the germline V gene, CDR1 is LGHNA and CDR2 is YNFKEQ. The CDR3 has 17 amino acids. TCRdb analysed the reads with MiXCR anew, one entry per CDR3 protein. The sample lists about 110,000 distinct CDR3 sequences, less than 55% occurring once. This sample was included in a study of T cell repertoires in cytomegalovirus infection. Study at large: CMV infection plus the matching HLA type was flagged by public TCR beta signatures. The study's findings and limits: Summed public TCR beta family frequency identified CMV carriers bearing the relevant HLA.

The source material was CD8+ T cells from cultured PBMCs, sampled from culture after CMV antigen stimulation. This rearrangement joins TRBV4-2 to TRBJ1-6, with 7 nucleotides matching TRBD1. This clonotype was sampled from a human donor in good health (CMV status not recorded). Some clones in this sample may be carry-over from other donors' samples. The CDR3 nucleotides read TGTGCCAGCAGCCAAGACCACAGGGGAAGGAATAATTCACCCCTCCACTTT. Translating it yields CASSQDHRGRNNSPLHF.